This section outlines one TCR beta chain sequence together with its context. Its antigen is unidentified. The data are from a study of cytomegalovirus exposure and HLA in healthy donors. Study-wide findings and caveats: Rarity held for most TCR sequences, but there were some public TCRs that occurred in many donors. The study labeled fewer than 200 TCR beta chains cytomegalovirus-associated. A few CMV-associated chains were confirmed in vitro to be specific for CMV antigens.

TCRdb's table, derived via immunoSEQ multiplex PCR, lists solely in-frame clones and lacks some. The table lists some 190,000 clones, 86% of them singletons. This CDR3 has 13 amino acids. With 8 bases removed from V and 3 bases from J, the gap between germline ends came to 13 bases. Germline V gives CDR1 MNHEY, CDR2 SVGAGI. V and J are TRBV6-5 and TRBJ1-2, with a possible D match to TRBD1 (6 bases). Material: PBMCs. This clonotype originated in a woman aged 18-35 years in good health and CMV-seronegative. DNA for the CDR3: TGTGCCAGCGCGGACAGAACGCACTATGGCTACACCTTC. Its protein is CASADRTHYGYTF.